A single sample is the source of the 2 T cell receptor beta chains below, sequenced in a study of T cell responses to AZD1222 COVID-19 vaccine. Data came from immunoSEQ multiplex PCR; TCRdb stores just in-frame clones and leaves some out. The repertoire holds 65,000 to 70,000 clones, 80% seen once, with about 12% in the top ten. The source material was peripheral blood, sampled on day 0 of AZD1222 vaccination. The receptor source for this set is an adult in good health.

The chain is built from TRBV29-1 and TRBJ1-1; no definite D call. CDR3 size: 11 residues. V lost 5 bases to trimming and J lost 0 bases, with 4 bases between them. Germline values: CDR1 SQVTM, CDR2 ANQGSEA. The CDR3 sequence is CSVWLNTEAFF. CDR3 coding DNA: TGCAGCGTTTGGCTGAACACTGAAGCTTTCTTT.

The chain carries TRBV5-6 and TRBJ2-3, with 8 bases identical to TRBD2. Losses at the gene ends were 7 bases for V and 6 bases for J; bases not matched to a gene: 7. The CDR3 is 13 amino acids. Germline CDR1 and CDR2: SGHDT and YYEEEE. The CDR3 DNA is TGTGCCAGCGGCCGACTAGCGAAGGATACGCAGTATTTT. Its translation: CASGRLAKDTQYF.